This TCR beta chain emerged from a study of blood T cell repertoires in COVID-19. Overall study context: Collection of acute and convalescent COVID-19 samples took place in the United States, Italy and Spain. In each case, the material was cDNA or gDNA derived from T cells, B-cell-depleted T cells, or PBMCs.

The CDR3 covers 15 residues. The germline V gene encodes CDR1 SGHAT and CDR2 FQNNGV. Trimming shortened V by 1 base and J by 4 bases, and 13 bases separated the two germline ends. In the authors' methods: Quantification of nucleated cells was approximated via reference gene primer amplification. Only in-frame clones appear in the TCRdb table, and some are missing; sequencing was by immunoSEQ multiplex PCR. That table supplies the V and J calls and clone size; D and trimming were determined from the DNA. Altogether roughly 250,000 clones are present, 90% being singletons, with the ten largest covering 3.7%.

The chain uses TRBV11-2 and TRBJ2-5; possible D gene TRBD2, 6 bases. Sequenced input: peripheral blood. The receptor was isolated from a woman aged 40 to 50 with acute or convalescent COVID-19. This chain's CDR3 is CASSLARGGRETQYF. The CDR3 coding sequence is TGTGCCAGCAGCTTAGCGCGGGGAGGCCGAGAGACCCAGTACTTC.